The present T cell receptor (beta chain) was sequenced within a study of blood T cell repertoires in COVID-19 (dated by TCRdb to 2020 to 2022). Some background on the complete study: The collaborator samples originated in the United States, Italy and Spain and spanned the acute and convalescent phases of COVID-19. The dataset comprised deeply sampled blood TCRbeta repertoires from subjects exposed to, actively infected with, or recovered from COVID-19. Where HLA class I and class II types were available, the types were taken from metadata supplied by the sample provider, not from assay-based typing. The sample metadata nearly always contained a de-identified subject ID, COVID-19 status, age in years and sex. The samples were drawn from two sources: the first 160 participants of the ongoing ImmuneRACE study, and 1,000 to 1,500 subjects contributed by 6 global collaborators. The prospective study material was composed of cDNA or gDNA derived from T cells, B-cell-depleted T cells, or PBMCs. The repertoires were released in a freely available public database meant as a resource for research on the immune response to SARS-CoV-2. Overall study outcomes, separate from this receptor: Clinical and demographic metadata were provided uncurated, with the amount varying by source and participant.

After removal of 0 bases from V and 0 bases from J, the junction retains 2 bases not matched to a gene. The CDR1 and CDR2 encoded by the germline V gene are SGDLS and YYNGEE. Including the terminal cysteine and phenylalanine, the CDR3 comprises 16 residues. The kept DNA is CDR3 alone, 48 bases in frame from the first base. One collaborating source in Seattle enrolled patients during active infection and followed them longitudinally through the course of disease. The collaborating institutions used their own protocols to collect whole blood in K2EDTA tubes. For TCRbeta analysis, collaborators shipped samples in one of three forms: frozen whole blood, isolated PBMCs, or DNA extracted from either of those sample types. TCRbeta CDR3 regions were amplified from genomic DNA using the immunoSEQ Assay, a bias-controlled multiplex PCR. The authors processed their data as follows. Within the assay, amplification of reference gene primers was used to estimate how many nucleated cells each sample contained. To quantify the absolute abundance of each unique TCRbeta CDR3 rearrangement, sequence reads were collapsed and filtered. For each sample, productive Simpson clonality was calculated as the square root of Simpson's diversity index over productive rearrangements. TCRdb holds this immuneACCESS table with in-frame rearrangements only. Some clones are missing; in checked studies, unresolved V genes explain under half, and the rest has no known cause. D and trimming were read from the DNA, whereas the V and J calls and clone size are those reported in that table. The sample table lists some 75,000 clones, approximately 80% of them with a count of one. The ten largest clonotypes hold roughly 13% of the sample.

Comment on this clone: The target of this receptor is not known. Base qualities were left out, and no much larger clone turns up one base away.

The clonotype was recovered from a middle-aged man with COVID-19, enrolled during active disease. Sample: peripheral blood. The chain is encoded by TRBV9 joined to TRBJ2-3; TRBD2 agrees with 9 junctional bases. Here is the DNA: TGTGCCAGCAGCGTAGATCTAGCGGGGAGCACAGATACGCAGTATTTT. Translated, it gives CASSVDLAGSTDTQYF.